What follows describes a single T cell receptor beta chain. Its antigen is currently unknown. At one end the junction does not follow the germline gene, possibly because of a read error. The PCR had 60 Vbeta and 13 Jbeta primers. TCRdb's copy holds only in-frame clones and misses some; the assay was immunoSEQ multiplex PCR. The sample totals roughly 41,000 clones. Germline CDR1 reads SGHRS; CDR2 reads YFSETQ. The CDR3 sequence is 17 residues long. This sample is drawn from a study of cytomegalovirus exposure and HLA in healthy donors. Whole-study results and caveats: Trimming of TCR beta V- and J-genes showed a link, identified in a later analysis, to a missense DCLRE1C variant.

Healthy bone marrow donors made up the donors. The genes are TRBV5-1 and TRBJ1-3; unclear D gene. Sequencing was done on a sample of PBMCs. This receptor was identified in a woman in her thirties or forties in good health and CMV-seronegative. The CDR3 region is CASSSRARSISGNNIYF. The CDR3 nucleotides read TGCGCCAGCAGCTCGAGAGCGCGGAGCATCTCTGGAAACAACATATATTTT.